Below, 29 T cell receptor beta chains from the same sample are listed, as sequenced in a study of CD8 T cells in Susac syndrome. The RNA input was roughly 0.5 to 1 ug, and it was reverse transcribed with random hexamers. One entry per CDR3 protein results from TCRdb running MiXCR on the immunoSEQ multiplex PCR reads. The table has approximately 190,000 distinct CDR3 sequences, about 93% seen once. The sequencing sample was made of CD4+ T cells from PBMCs. Source of these receptors: a human donor in good health.

The genes are TRBV2 and TRBJ2-7; D unresolved. V lost 4 bases and J 1 base, leaving 5 bases between the germline ends. From germline, CDR1 is SNHLY and CDR2 FYNNEI. The CDR3 spans 12 residues. CDR3 nucleotide sequence: TGTGCCAGCAGTGTGGGATCCTACGAGCAGTACTTC. The encoded protein is CASSVGSYEQYF. Combining the CDR3 with reference TRBV2 and TRBJ2-7 gives the whole variable domain EPEVTQTPSHQVTQMGQEVILRCVPISNHLYFYWYRQILGQKVEFLVSFYNNEISEKSEIFDDQFSVERPDGSNFTLKIRSTKLEDSAMYFCASSVGSYEQYFGPGTRLTVT.

Only one count was recorded for this clonotype. For the CDR3, the DNA is TGTGCCAGCAGTTCATACCCCACGACAGGGACCACTGAAGCTTTCTTT. Its translation: CASSSYPTTGTTEAFF. The rearrangement links TRBV28 to TRBJ1-1, with 7 positions matching TRBD1. CDR1 and CDR2 from the germline V gene are MDHEN and SYDVKM. Trimming at V came to 4 bases and at J to 4 bases, leaving 12 bases not matched to a gene. CDR3 length: 16 residues. Combining the CDR3 with reference TRBV28 and TRBJ1-1 gives the whole variable domain DVKVTQSSRYLVKRTGEKVFLECVQDMDHENMFWYRQDPGLGLRLIYFSYDVKMKEKGDIPEGYSVSREKKERFSLILESASTNQTSMYLCASSSYPTTGTTEAFFGQGTRLTVV.

The chain couples TRBV7-3 to TRBJ1-1; 7 bases line up with TRBD1. Trimming at V came to 5 bases and at J to 2 bases, leaving 5 bases not matched to a gene. Germline V gene sequence: CDR1 SGHTA, CDR2 FQGTGA. The CDR3 has 14 amino acids. CDR3: CASSPQGGNTEAFF. For the CDR3, the DNA is TGTGCCAGCAGCCCCCAGGGGGGTAACACTGAAGCTTTCTTT.

The chain links TRBV10-3 to TRBJ2-3, with D perhaps TRBD1 or TRBD2 (6 bases each). Germline lookup yields CDR1 ENHRY and CDR2 SYGVKD. Deletions cut 4 bases from V and 3 bases from J, with 11 bases between. The CDR3 spans 14 residues. The CDR3 reads CAISGGAGTDTQYF. Written as DNA, the CDR3 is TGTGCCATCAGTGGGGGGGCCGGGACAGATACGCAGTATTTT.

This chain connects TRBV15 to TRBJ2-1; D might be TRBD1 (5 bases). The CDR3 extends over 15 amino acids. V gave up 0 bases and J gave up 4 bases, with 10 bases separating them. Germline V CDR1 and CDR2: LNHNV, YYDKDF (reference sequence). The CDR3 reads CATSRESRQYNEQFF. In nucleotides, the CDR3 is TGTGCCACCAGCAGAGAGTCGCGACAGTACAATGAGCAGTTCTTC.

The chain uses TRBV12-3 or TRBV12-4 and TRBJ1-2; D not certain. This CDR3 comprises 14 residues. Trimming removed 4 bases from V and 7 bases from J, with 16 bases in between. In DNA, the CDR3 is TGTGCCAGCAGTTCTCGTGGAGGGATGGGTGGCTACACCTTC. The encoded protein is CASSSRGGMGGYTF.

The chain recombines TRBV12-3 or TRBV12-4 with TRBJ2-7, with no clear D. Trimming removed 6 bases from V and 1 base from J, with 22 bases in between. The CDR3 runs 17 residues. The DNA for the CDR3 is TGTGCCAGCAGCCACTACCTCCGGGTCCTATCTTCCTACGAGCAGTACTTC. This codes for CASSHYLRVLSSYEQYF.

This sequence joins TRBV18 and TRBJ2-3; 9 bases match TRBD2. The V gene's germline CDR1 is KGHSH and CDR2 LQKENI. The trim removed 2 bases at V and 2 bases at J, leaving 2 bases unmatched. This CDR3 comprises 15 residues. CDR3 sequence reads: CASSPKRGDTDTQYF. The CDR3 DNA sequence: TGTGCCAGCTCACCAAAGCGGGGGGACACAGATACGCAGTATTTT.

The chain couples TRBV7-9 to TRBJ1-2, with D maybe TRBD1 (5 bases). This CDR3 is 14 amino acids long. CDR1 SEHNR and CDR2 FQNEAQ come from the germline V gene (reference sequence). Trimming stripped 1 base from V and 2 bases from J, with 8 bases between. The CDR3 bases are TGTGCCAGCAGCTTAGATGCAGGGAACTATGGCTACACCTTC. Its translation is CASSLDAGNYGYTF.

The chain's CDR3 is CSARGAGGPETQYF. CDR3 coding DNA: TGCAGTGCTAGGGGAGCGGGGGGGCCGGAGACCCAGTACTTC. The chain carries TRBV20-1 and TRBJ2-5, with TRBD2 matching 10 bases. The CDR3 sequence is 14 residues long. The V segment lost 3 bases and the J segment 5 bases; nucleotides outside the gene matches: 6. The germline V gene has CDR1 DFQATT and CDR2 SNEGSKA (reference sequence).

The chain joins TRBV30 to TRBJ2-7; no clear D gene. Germline lookup yields CDR1 GTSNPN and CDR2 SVGIG (reference sequence). The CDR3 loop spans 12 amino acids. V gave up 0 bases and J gave up 6 bases, with 9 bases separating them. The CDR3 here is CAWSVGQPEQYF. The CDR3 nucleotides read TGTGCCTGGAGTGTGGGCCAGCCCGAGCAGTACTTC.

This clonotype was seen once. The chain uses TRBV20-1 and TRBJ2-7; 8 positions match TRBD2. CDR1 is DFQATT and CDR2 is SNEGSKA in the germline V gene (reference sequence). J was trimmed by 4 bases and V by 6 bases; bases with no gene match: 11. CDR3 size: 14 residues. DNA for the CDR3: TGCAGTGCCTCACAAGCGGGGGCCATATACGAGCAGTACTTC. This gives the protein CSASQAGAIYEQYF.

This clonotype has a single count. This chain connects TRBV7-9 to TRBJ2-3; 8 positions agree with TRBD2. The V gene's germline CDR1 is SEHNR and CDR2 FQNEAQ (reference sequence). There are 15 residues in the CDR3. V shed 5 bases, J shed 7 bases, and the junction held 11 bases outside the gene matches. The DNA of the CDR3 is TGTGCCAGCAGCGAGGGACTAGTCGGCGGGTATACGCAGTATTTT. Translation gives CASSEGLVGGYTQYF.

The chain joins TRBV28 to TRBJ2-3; 7 bases fit TRBD1. The CDR3 is 15 residues long. Germline CDR1 reads MDHEN; CDR2 reads SYDVKM. The trim removed 5 bases at V and 2 bases at J, leaving 7 bases unmatched. The CDR3 loop reads CASSPLDRTTDTQYF. The DNA of the CDR3 is TGTGCCAGCAGTCCCCTGGACAGGACCACAGATACGCAGTATTTT. Complete variable domain (other parts from reference TRBV28 and TRBJ2-3): DVKVTQSSRYLVKRTGEKVFLECVQDMDHENMFWYRQDPGLGLRLIYFSYDVKMKEKGDIPEGYSVSREKKERFSLILESASTNQTSMYLCASSPLDRTTDTQYFGPGTRLTVL.

This chain uses TRBV28 with TRBJ2-7; tentative D call: TRBD2 (5 bases). V was shortened by 7 bases and J by 5 bases, with 15 bases between the two germline ends. This CDR3 is 13 amino acids long. Germline-derived CDR1 and CDR2 are MDHEN and SYDVKM. CDR3 bases: TGTGCCAGCACCGCCCACACTAGGAACGAGCAGTACTTC. Amino acid sequence: CASTAHTRNEQYF.

The rearrangement uses TRBV12-3 or TRBV12-4 and TRBJ2-1; D is unresolved. This CDR3 has 13 amino acids. Between the trimmed V and J ends, which lost 0 bases and 7 bases, there was a span of 7 bases. For the CDR3, the DNA is TGTGCCAGCAGTTTAGCGCAATGGAATGAGCAGTTCTTC. It encodes CASSLAQWNEQFF.

J is TRBJ1-6 and V is TRBV6-2 or TRBV6-3, with D unclear. The CDR3 extends over 12 amino acids. Germline CDR1 MNHEY, CDR2 SVGEGT. The ends were cut back, 7 bases at V and 9 bases at J, with 10 bases in the middle. The CDR3 DNA reads as TGTGCCAGCAAGAGCGGGAGTTCACCCCTCCACTTT. This gives the protein CASKSGSSPLHF.

J is TRBJ1-6 and V is TRBV28, with a tentative D call TRBD1 (6 bases). Germline-derived CDR1 and CDR2 are MDHEN and SYDVKM. CDR3 length equals 12 residues. The CDR3 spells CVSTGQNSPLHF. CDR3 nucleotides: TGTGTTAGTACAGGGCAGAATTCACCCCTCCACTTT.

This clonotype was picked up one time. The V call is TRBV7-2, the J call TRBJ1-1, with D maybe TRBD1 (6 bases). The CDR3 sequence is 14 residues long. The V and J ends lost 6 bases and 0 bases respectively, with 11 bases between them. Germline CDR1 SGHTA, CDR2 FQGNSA. DNA for the CDR3: TGTGCCAGCAGTTTCCAGGGGATGAACACTGAAGCTTTCTTT. This encodes CASSFQGMNTEAFF.

V gene TRBV7-2 combines with J gene TRBJ2-7; D remains ambiguous. V lost 1 base and J 3 bases, leaving 7 bases between the germline ends. Germline V gene lookup returns CDR1 SGHTA and CDR2 FQGNSA. The CDR3 is made up of 13 amino acids. As DNA, the CDR3 is TGTGCCAGCAGCTTAGAACTAAACTACGAGCAGTACGTC. It translates to CASSLELNYEQYV.

This clonotype was counted once. The rearrangement uses TRBV5-1 and TRBJ1-1, with D hard to call. Germline loops: CDR1 SGHRS, CDR2 YFSETQ. The CDR3 covers 14 residues. Trimming left V 3 bases short and J 4 bases short, with 13 bases between. This chain's CDR3 is CASSSSVIGTEAFF. The DNA of the CDR3 is TGCGCCAGCAGCTCCTCTGTAATAGGCACTGAAGCTTTCTTT.

The chain carries TRBV2 and TRBJ1-2, with D maybe TRBD1 (5 bases). The CDR3 spans 19 residues. Germline V lookup: CDR1 SNHLY, CDR2 FYNNEI. Trimming took off 7 bases at V and 7 bases at J, with 34 bases between the two ends. CDR3 bases: TGTGCCAGCATGGGGACCGGACTTGGACTCCAGGTCAAGGAAGCTGGCTACACCTTC. It encodes CASMGTGLGLQVKEAGYTF.

The rearrangement joins TRBV12-3 or TRBV12-4 to TRBJ1-5, with D perhaps TRBD1 (5 bases). The V end lost 5 bases, the J end lost 2 bases, and 10 bases lay between the germline ends. This CDR3 is 14 amino acids long. The DNA for the CDR3 is TGTGCCAGCAGTGATCTCAGGGGCAATCAGCCCCAGCATTTT. It translates to CASSDLRGNQPQHF.

DNA for the CDR3: TGTGCCAGCAGCCGCCCGGGACTCCCCTCGGGGGAGCAGTTCTTC. Its protein is CASSRPGLPSGEQFF. The chain carries TRBV3-1 and TRBJ2-1, with D possibly TRBD2 on 6 matching bases. Germline V gene data show CDR1 as LGHDT and CDR2 as YNNKEL (reference sequence). The CDR3 is made up of 15 amino acids. Trimming pared 4 bases from V and 10 bases from J, leaving 20 bases between.

The chain uses TRBV3-1 and TRBJ2-6; TRBD1 aligns across 7 bases. The V segment lost 4 bases and the J segment 1 base; nucleotides outside the gene matches: 7. This CDR3 is 17 amino acids long. CDR1 is LGHDT and CDR2 is YNNKEL in the germline V gene (reference sequence). CDR3 in DNA: TGTGCCAGCAGCCCTCGGACAGGAAGATCTGGGGCCAACGTCCTGACTTTC. This sequence encodes CASSPRTGRSGANVLTF.

This chain links TRBV6-1 with TRBJ2-3; TRBD2 aligns across 11 bases. The CDR3 extends over 17 amino acids. J gave up 1 base and V 6 bases, and 9 bases lay outside the gene matches. CDR1 and CDR2 (germline): MNHNS, SASEGT. The CDR3 loop is CASRIQIAGGRTDTQYF. As DNA, the CDR3 is TGTGCCAGCAGGATACAAATAGCGGGGGGGCGCACAGATACGCAGTATTTT.

This chain links TRBV30 with TRBJ2-2, with a weak D call TRBD2 (7 bases). The CDR3 sequence is 16 residues long. V was shortened by 3 bases and J by 6 bases, with 20 bases between the two germline ends. The germline V gene encodes CDR1 GTSNPN and CDR2 SVGIG (reference sequence). Here the CDR3 DNA reads TGTGCCTGGAGGATCGTAGGGGGGGGCACCGCCGGGGAGCTGTTTTTT. It encodes CAWRIVGGGTAGELFF.

The V gene is TRBV7-9, the J gene TRBJ1-2; perhaps TRBD1 as D (6 bases). The V gene's germline CDR1 is SEHNR and CDR2 FQNEAQ (reference sequence). The CDR3 extends over 13 amino acids. The germline V and J ends were trimmed by 8 bases and 6 bases, with 16 bases remaining between them. The CDR3 DNA follows: TGTGCCAGCGATTGGGGGGGCGCGGATGGCTACACCTTC. It encodes CASDWGGADGYTF.

V usage is TRBV12-3 or TRBV12-4 and J usage is TRBJ1-6, with D unclear. V was trimmed by 3 bases and J by 8 bases, leaving 5 bases between them. This CDR3 has 12 residues. This chain's CDR3 is CASSFRDSPLHF. CDR3 nucleotide sequence: TGTGCCAGCAGTTTTAGGGATTCACCCCTCCACTTT.